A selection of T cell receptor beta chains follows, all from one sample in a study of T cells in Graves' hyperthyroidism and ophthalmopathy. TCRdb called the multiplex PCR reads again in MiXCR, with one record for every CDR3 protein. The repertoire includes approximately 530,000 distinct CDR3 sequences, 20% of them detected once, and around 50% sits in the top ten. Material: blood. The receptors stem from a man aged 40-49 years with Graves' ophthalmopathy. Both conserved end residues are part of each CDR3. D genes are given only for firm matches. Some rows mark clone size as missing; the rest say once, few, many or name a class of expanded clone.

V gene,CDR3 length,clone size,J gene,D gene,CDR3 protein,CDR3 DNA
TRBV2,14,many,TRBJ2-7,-,CASRLGGLTYEQYF,TGTGCCAGCAGGCTAGGGGGGCTAACCTACGAGCAGTACTTC
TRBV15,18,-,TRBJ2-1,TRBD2,CATSGLGASGSSYNEQFF,TGTGCCACCAGCGGACTTGGGGCTAGCGGGAGCTCCTACAATGAGCAGTTCTTC
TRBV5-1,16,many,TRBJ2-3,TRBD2,CASSLGLAGYTDTQYF,TGCGCCAGCAGCTTGGGACTAGCGGGATACACAGATACGCAGTATTTT
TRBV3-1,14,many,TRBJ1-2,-,CASSQSRDAFGYTF,TGTGCCAGCAGCCAAAGCCGGGACGCCTTTGGCTACACCTTC
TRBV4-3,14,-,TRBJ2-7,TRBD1,CASSRAAGGYEQYF,TGCGCCAGCAGCCGAGCTGCAGGGGGCTACGAGCAGTACTTC
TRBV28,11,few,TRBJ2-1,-,CAGSSVYEQFF,TGTGCCGGCAGTTCCGTCTATGAGCAGTTCTTC
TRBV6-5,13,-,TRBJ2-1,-,CASSYSLYNEQFF,TGTGCCAGCAGTTACTCTTTGTACAATGAGCAGTTCTTC
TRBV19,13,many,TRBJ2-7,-,CASALLGGHEQYF,TGTGCCAGTGCCCTTTTGGGGGGCCACGAGCAGTACTTC
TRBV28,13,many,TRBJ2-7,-,CASSFGSNYEQYF,TGTGCCAGCAGTTTCGGGAGTAACTACGAGCAGTACTTC
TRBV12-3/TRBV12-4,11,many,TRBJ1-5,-,CASAINQPQHF,TGTGCCAGCGCGATTAATCAGCCCCAGCATTTT
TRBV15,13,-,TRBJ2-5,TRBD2,CATRTGRAETQYF,TGTGCCACCAGGACGGGGAGGGCGGAGACCCAGTACTTC
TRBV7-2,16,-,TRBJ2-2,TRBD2,CASSSAGGPGTGELFF,TGTGCCAGCAGCTCGGCGGGGGGGCCAGGGACCGGGGAGCTGTTTTTT
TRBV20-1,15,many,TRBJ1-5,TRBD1,CSASPLQGAGQPQHF,TGCAGTGCTAGCCCCTTACAGGGGGCAGGGCAGCCCCAGCATTTT
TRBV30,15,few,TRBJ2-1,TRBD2,CAWKTSGFSYNEQFF,TGTGCCTGGAAGACTAGCGGATTTTCCTACAATGAGCAGTTCTTC
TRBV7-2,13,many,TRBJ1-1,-,CASIRQRNTEAFF,TGTGCCAGCATACGGCAGAGGAACACTGAAGCTTTCTTT
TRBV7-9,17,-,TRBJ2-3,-,CASSLAYELVQGDTQYF,TGTGCCAGCAGCCTAGCTTACGAACTAGTCCAAGGGGATACGCAGTATTTT
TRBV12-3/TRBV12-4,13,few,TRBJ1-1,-,CASSFPQNTEAFF,TGTGCCAGCAGTTTTCCGCAGAACACTGAAGCTTTCTTT
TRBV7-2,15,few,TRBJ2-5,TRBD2,CASSIPGLATETQYF,TGTGCCAGCAGCATACCGGGACTAGCGACCGAGACCCAGTACTTC